This T cell receptor beta chain was identified during a study of blood T cell repertoires in COVID-19. The overall study: The United States, Italy and Spain were the sources of the acute and convalescent COVID-19 samples.

The CDR3 runs to 14 residues. V lost 4 bases to trimming and J lost 0 bases, with 10 bases between them. Per germline, CDR1 SGHRS and CDR2 YFSETQ. Only in-frame clones appear in the TCRdb table, and some are missing; sequencing was by immunoSEQ multiplex PCR. The sample records over 85,000 clones, over 80% being singletons. The sample taken for sequencing was peripheral blood. The clonotype originates from a woman in her sixties or seventies with acute or convalescent COVID-19. The rearrangement joins TRBV5-1 to TRBJ1-1; D not resolved. CDR3 sequence reads: CASSLTVMNTEAFF. CDR3 nucleotide sequence: TGCGCCAGCAGCCTTACAGTCATGAACACTGAAGCTTTCTTT. The full variable domain, in which reference TRBV5-1 and TRBJ1-1 provide the parts outside the CDR3, is KAGVTQTPRYLIKTRGQQVTLSCSPISGHRSVSWYQQTPGQGLQFLFEYFSETQRNKGNFPGRFSGRQFSNSRSEMNVSTLELGDSALYLCASSLTVMNTEAFFGQGTRLTVV.